This T cell receptor beta chain was documented in a study of CD8 T cells in Susac syndrome. When the RNA was reverse transcribed, random hexamers were used with an input of roughly 0.5 to 1 ug. The TCR beta CDR3 was amplified by immunoSEQ multiplex PCR across 54 Vbeta, 13 Jbeta. TCRdb fed the immunoSEQ multiplex PCR reads into MiXCR, producing one record per CDR3 protein. The sample carries 150,000 to 200,000 distinct CDR3 sequences, around 93% recorded once. About this clonotype itself: The antigen is unknown.

Sequencing of TCR beta was carried out in blood CD8+ and CD4+ T cells. The controls, all healthy donors, were matched for age and sex. The CDR3 loop spans 15 amino acids. V was cut by 1 base and J by 0 bases, with 7 bases left in between. The germline V gene has CDR1 LGHNA and CDR2 YNFKEQ. Study outcomes and limitations: Regarding the TCR sequencing and HLA analysis, the study admitted that a relatively small number of individuals were involved.

V gene TRBV4-2 combines with J gene TRBJ1-3; D is uncertain. The sequenced sample was CD4+ T cells from PBMCs. The TCR originated in a human donor in good health. CDR3 in DNA: TGTGCCAGCAGCCAAGTGGGCCGCTCTGGAAACACCATATATTTT. Its translation is CASSQVGRSGNTIYF.